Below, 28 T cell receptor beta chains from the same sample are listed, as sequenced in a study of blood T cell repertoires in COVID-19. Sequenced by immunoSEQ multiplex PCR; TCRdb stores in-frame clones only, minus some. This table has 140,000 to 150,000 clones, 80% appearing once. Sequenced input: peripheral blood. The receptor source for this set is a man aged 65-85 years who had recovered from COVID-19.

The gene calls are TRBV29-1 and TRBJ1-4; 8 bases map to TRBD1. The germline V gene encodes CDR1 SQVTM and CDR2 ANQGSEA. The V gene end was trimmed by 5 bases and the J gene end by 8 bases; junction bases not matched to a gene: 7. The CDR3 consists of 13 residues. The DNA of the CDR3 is TGCAGCGTTCGACAGGGGAGAGGAGAAAAACTGTTTTTT. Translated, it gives CSVRQGRGEKLFF.

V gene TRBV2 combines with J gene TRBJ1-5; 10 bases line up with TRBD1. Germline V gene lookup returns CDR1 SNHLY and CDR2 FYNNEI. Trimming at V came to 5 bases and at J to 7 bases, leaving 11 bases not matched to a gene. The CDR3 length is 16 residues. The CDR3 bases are TGTGCCAGCAGTACTCAATCCGGGACAGGGGACCAGCCCCAGCATTTT. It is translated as CASSTQSGTGDQPQHF.

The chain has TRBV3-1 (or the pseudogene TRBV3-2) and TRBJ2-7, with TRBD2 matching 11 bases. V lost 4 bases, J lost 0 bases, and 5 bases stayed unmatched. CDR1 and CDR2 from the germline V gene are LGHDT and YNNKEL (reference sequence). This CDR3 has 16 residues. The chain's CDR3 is CASSPRLAGSSYEQYF. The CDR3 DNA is TGTGCCAGCAGCCCTAGACTAGCGGGGAGCTCCTACGAGCAGTACTTC.

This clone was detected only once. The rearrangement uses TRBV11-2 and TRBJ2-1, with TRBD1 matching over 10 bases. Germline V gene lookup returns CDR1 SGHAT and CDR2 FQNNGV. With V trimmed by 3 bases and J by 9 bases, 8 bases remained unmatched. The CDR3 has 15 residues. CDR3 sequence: CASSFTGTGAVEQFF. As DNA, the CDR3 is TGTGCCAGCAGCTTTACCGGGACAGGGGCGGTTGAGCAGTTCTTC. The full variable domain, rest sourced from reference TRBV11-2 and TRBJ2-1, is EAGVAQSPRYKIIEKRQSVAFWCNPISGHATLYWYQQILGQGPKLLIQFQNNGVVDDSQLPKDRFSAERLKGVDSTLKIQPAKLEDSAVYLCASSFTGTGAVEQFFGPGTRLTVL.

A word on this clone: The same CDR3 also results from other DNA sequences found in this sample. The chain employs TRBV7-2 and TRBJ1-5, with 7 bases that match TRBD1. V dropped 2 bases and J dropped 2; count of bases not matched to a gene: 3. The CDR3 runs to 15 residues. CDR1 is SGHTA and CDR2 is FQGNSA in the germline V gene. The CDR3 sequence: CASSLRQGGNQPQHF. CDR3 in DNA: TGTGCCAGCAGCTTAAGACAGGGTGGCAATCAGCCCCAGCATTTT.

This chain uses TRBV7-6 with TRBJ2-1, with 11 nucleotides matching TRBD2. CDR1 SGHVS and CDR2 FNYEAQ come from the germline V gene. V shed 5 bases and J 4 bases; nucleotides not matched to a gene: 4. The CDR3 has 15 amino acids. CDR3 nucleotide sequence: TGTGCCAGCAGCCCTTTAGCGGGAGGGTACAATGAGCAGTTCTTC. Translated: CASSPLAGGYNEQFF. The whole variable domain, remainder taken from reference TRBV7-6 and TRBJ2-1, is GAGVSQSPRYKVTKRGQDVALRCDPISGHVSLYWYRQALGQGPEFLTYFNYEAQQDKSGLPNDRFSAERPEGSISTLTIQRTEQRDSAMYRCASSPLAGGYNEQFFGPGTRLTVL.

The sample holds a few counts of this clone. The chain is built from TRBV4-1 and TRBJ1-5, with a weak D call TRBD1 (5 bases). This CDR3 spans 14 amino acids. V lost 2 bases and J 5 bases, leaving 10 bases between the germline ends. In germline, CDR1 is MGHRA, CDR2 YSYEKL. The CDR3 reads CASSQQGEDQPQHF. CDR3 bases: TGCGCCAGCAGCCAACAGGGTGAGGATCAGCCCCAGCATTTT.

CDR3 DNA: TGTGCCAGCAGCCCAACAGCGGGAGGGTACGGGGATGAGCAGTTCTTC. Its translation: CASSPTAGGYGDEQFF. The genes are TRBV7-6 and TRBJ2-1, with TRBD2 matching 10 bases. Trimming took 5 bases from V and 8 from J; bases not matched to a gene: 12. CDR3 size: 16 residues. Germline CDR1 and CDR2: SGHVS and FNYEAQ.

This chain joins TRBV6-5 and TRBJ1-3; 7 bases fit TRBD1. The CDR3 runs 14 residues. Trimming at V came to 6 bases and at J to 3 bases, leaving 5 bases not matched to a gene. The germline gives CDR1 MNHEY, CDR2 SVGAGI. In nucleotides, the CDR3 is TGTGCCAGCAGCACCGGGACAGATGGAAACACCATATATTTT. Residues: CASSTGTDGNTIYF.

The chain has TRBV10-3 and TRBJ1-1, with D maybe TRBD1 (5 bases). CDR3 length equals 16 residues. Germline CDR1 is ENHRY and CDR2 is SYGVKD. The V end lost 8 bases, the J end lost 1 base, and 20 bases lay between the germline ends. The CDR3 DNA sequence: TGTGCCATCCATGAGGGGCTTATCGGGGGGAACACTGAAGCTTTCTTT. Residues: CAIHEGLIGGNTEAFF.

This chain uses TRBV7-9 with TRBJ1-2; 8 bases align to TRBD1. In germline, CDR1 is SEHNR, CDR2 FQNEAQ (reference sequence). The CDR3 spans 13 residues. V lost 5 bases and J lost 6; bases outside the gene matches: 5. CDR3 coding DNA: TGTGCCAGCAGCCGAACAGGGGGAGATGGCTACACCTTC. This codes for CASSRTGGDGYTF.

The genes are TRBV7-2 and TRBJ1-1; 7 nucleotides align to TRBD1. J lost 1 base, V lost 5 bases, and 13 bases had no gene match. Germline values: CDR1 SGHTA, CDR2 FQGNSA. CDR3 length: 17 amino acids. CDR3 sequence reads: CASSTRQGSISNTEAFF. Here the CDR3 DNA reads TGTGCCAGCAGCACTAGACAGGGATCAATTTCGAACACTGAAGCTTTCTTT.

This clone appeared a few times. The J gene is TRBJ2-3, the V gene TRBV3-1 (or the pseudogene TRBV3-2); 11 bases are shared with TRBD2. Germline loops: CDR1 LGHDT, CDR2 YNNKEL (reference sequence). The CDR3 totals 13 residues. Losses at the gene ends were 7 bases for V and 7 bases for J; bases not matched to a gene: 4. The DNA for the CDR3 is TGTGCCAGCACTCTAGCGGGAGGTAATACGCAGTATTTT. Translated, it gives CASTLAGGNTQYF.

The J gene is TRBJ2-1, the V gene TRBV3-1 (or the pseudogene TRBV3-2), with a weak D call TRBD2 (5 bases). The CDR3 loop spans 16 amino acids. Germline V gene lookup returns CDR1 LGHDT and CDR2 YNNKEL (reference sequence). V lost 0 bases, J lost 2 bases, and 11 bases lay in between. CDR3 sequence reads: CASSQEWEYAYNEQFF. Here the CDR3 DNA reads TGTGCCAGCAGCCAAGAGTGGGAGTATGCCTACAATGAGCAGTTCTTC.

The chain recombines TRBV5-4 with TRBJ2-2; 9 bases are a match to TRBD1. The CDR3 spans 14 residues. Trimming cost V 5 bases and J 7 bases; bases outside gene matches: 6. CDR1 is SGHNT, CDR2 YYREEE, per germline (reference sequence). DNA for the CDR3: TGTGCCAGCAGAGGGGGACAGGGAGGCGGGGAGCTGTTTTTT. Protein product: CASRGGQGGGELFF.

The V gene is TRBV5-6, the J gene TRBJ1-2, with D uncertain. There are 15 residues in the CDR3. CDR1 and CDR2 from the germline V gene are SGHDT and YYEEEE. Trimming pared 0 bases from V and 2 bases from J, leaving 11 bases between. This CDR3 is CASSLGEDLNYGYTF. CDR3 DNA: TGTGCCAGCAGCTTGGGGGAGGACCTCAACTATGGCTACACCTTC.

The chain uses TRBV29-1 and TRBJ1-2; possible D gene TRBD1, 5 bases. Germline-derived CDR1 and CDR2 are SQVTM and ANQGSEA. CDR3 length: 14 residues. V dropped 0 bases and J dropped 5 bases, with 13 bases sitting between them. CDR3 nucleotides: TGCAGCGTTGAAGATCAGGGCAGCCTATATGGCTACACCTTC. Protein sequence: CSVEDQGSLYGYTF.

The CDR3 nucleotides are TGCGCCAGCAGCAACACAGGGAGCACTGAAGCTTTCTTT. This gives the protein CASSNTGSTEAFF. The chain joins TRBV5-1 to TRBJ1-1; perhaps TRBD1 as D (6 bases). The V end lost 4 bases, the J end lost 4 bases, and 11 bases lay between the germline ends. The CDR3 runs 13 residues. Germline CDR1 and CDR2: SGHRS and YFSETQ.

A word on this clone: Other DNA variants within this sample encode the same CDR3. For the CDR3, the DNA is TGTGCCAGCAGCTTAGGGCAGGGGCTCACAGATACGCAGTATTTT. It is translated as CASSLGQGLTDTQYF. This chain uses TRBV7-9 with TRBJ2-3, with TRBD1 as a possible D gene (6 bases). CDR3 length: 15 residues. The V gene's germline CDR1 is SEHNR and CDR2 FQNEAQ (reference sequence). Trimming took off 1 base at V and 2 bases at J, with 10 bases between the two ends.

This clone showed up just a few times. CDR3 in DNA: TGTGCCAGCAGCGTAGTAGGGGTCACAGATACGCAGTATTTT. Translated, it gives CASSVVGVTDTQYF. The chain carries TRBV9 and TRBJ2-3; tentative D call: TRBD1 (5 bases). Deletions cut 0 bases from V and 2 bases from J, with 7 bases between. Germline V gene sequence: CDR1 SGDLS, CDR2 YYNGEE. This CDR3 spans 14 amino acids.

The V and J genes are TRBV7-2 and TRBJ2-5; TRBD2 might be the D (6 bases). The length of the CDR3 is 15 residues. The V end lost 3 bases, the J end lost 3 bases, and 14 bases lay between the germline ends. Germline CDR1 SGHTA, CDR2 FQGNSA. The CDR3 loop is CASSFPGLSKETQYF. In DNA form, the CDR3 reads TGTGCCAGCAGCTTTCCGGGACTGAGTAAAGAGACCCAGTACTTC.

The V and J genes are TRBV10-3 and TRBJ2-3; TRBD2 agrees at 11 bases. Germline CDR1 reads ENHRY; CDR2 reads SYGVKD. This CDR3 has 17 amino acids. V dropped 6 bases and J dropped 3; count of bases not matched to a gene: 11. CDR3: CAISTGLAEEGTDTQYF. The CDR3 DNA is TGTGCCATCAGCACGGGACTAGCGGAAGAGGGGACAGATACGCAGTATTTT.

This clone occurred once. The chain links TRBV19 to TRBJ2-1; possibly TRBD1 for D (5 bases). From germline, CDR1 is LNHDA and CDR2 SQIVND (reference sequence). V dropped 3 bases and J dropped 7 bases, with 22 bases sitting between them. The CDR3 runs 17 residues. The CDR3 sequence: CASSIVRKGPVNNEQFF. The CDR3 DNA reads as TGTGCCAGTAGTATCGTAAGGAAGGGGCCAGTAAATAATGAGCAGTTCTTC.

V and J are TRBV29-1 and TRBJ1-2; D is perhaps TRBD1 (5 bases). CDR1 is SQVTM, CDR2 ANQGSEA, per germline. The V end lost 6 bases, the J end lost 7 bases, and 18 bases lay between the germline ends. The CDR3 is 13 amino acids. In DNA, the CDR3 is TGCAGCGTACCGGCCGCGGGGCCTCTTGGCTACACCTTC. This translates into CSVPAAGPLGYTF.

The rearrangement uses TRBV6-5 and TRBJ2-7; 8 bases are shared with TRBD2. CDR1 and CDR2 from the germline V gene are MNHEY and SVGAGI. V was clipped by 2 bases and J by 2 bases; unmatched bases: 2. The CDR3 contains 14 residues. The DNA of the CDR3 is TGTGCCAGCAGTTACGGAGCGGGAGCCTACGAGCAGTACTTC. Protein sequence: CASSYGAGAYEQYF.

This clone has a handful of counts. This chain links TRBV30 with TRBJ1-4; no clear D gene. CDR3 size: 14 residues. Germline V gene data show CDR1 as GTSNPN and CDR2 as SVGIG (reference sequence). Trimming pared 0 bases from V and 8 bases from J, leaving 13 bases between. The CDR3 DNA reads TGTGCCTGGAGTGTGGCGTTCGGACTAGAAAAACTGTTTTTT. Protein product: CAWSVAFGLEKLFF.

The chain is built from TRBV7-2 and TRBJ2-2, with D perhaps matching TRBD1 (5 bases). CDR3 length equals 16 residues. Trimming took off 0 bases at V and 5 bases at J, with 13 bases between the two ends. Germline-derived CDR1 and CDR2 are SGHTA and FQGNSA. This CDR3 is CASSLAQGQFTGELFF. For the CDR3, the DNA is TGTGCCAGCAGCTTAGCGCAGGGCCAGTTTACCGGGGAGCTGTTTTTT.

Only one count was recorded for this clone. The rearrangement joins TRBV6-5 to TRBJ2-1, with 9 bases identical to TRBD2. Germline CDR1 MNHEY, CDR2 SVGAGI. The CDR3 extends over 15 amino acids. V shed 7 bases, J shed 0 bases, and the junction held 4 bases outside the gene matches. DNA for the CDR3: TGTGCCAGCACCCTAGCGGGGAGCTCCTACAATGAGCAGTTCTTC. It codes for CASTLAGSSYNEQFF.